This T cell receptor (beta chain) was captured by sequencing in a study of blood T cell repertoires in COVID-19. Participants were aged about 18 to 100 years from 24 US areas. Cohort 3 recovery required two negative PCRs, clearance, or symptom resolution. The table came from immunoSEQ multiplex PCR; TCRdb's copy has only in-frame clones and leaves some out. The sample shows a few hundred thousand clones, about 92% of them seen only once. CDR3 size: 16 residues. Trimming took off 0 bases at V and 1 base at J, with 12 bases between the two ends. Per germline, CDR1 LGHNA and CDR2 YSLEER. Sequenced input: PBMCs or T cells enriched from blood (not recorded which). The TCR was taken from a woman aged 25 to 39 who had recovered from COVID-19. This rearrangement joins TRBV4-3 to TRBJ1-1, with D tentatively TRBD1 (6 bases). CDR3 DNA sequence: TGCGCCAGCAGCCAAGAACAGGGCCTGGGGAACACTGAAGCTTTCTTT. The encoded protein is CASSQEQGLGNTEAFF.